The entry below gives a single T cell receptor beta chain sequence along with its context. Its antigen is unknown. The data belong to a study of T cell responses to AZD1222 COVID-19 vaccine. About the study: Pooled samples include second doses given at about 4 or 12 weeks.

The method was immunoSEQ multiplex PCR; TCRdb's version includes in-frame clones alone and lacks a portion of them. Of some 130,000 clones in the sample, 75% to 90% were seen once. General study results and limits: Donors were chiefly white British, with a greater number of females, and clonal diversity was perhaps underestimated. Along spike, vaccine-associated CD4 TCRs were found throughout, with dominance at 160-218 and 743-854. Recipients of AZD1222 seropositive at baseline numbered only 5 or 6.

The sample consisted of peripheral blood, taken on day 0 of AZD1222 vaccination. The source is an adult in good health.

The CDR3 coding sequence is TGTGCCAGCAGAGCCCCGGGGGTCGGTTATGGCTACACCTTC. Protein sequence: CASRAPGVGYGYTF. The chain combines TRBV7-8 with TRBJ1-2, with D maybe TRBD1 (5 bases). Trimming removed 6 bases at V and 5 bases at J, with 16 bases between. The CDR3 loop spans 14 amino acids. Germline CDR1 SGHVS, CDR2 FQNEAQ.